This record covers a single T cell receptor (beta chain). Its cognate antigen is unknown. The germline gene is not matched at one end of the junction; a read error may be the cause. Co-extraction of RNA and DNA was performed on 20-30 mg of unsorted bulk tissue. The patients, who had chronic HBV infection, were treatment-naive (untreated). Sampling of every tumor involved five separate regions. These included the tumor centre. With a constant-region primer, TCR beta cDNA was made from around 530 ng of total RNA. Investigators got TCR beta libraries out of three nested multiplex PCR rounds, done with slightly modified ARM-PCR. Both of the initial two PCR rounds ran for around 10 cycles and employed TRBV1-TRBV30 forward primers alongside a C-beta reverse primer. TCRdb recomputed calls from the multiplex PCR reads with MiXCR, one row per CDR3 protein. The sample holds roughly 120,000 distinct CDR3 sequences, 64% seen once.

This sample is drawn from a study of tumor-infiltrating lymphocytes in primary liver carcinoma. About the research overall: Tumor stage was T1-T3 N0M0, and tumor size was about 4.2 to 11 cm across.

In germline, CDR1 is SGHAT, CDR2 FQDESV (reference sequence). CDR3 length equals 14 residues. Points from the study as a whole: Whereas tumor region pairs overlapped more, tumor-adjacent and tumor-blood pairs overlapped less.

The source of this sequence is a woman aged 60-70 years with primary liver carcinoma and hepatitis B virus infection. V and J are TRBV11-1 and TRBJ2-7, with no clear D. The sequencing input was liver tumor tissue from sampling region 3. As for subset: tumor region T3, left-lateral pole. CDR3 nucleotides: TGTGCCAGCAGCTATTCAAGAGGCCCCTACAAGCAGTACTTC. Translating it yields CASSYSRGPYKQYF.